This paragraph covers one T cell receptor (beta chain) sequence. In its sample, this clonotype was seen many times. What this receptor recognizes is not known. Base quality data are lacking; no much larger clone is found one base away. All donors were healthy Caucasians. Miltenyi CD45RO+ enrichment and human naive T-cell isolation kits were used to isolate memory (CD45RO+) and naive T cells from PBMC. The data derive from a study of identical twins (dated by TCRdb to the mid-2010s). For the wider study: The study deep-sequenced TCR alpha and beta repertoires from monozygotic twins, unrelated adults of various ages and cord blood to test whether fetal clonotypes persist. To rule out contamination, the twin experiments were replicated at different times with different library preparation protocols.

The junction shows trimming of 6 bases on V and 6 bases on J, plus 11 bases between the germline ends. The germline V gene encodes CDR1 DFQATT and CDR2 SNEGSKA (reference sequence). From the cysteine up to the phenylalanine, the CDR3 has a length of 12 residues. Only CDR3 DNA is held: 36 bases, read in frame from base 1. Broad study findings and their caveats: Invariant T cells such as MAIT and iNKT could partly confound zero-insertion analyses, although diverse VJ usage argued against such confounding for most clonotypes. In monozygotic twins, recombination models systematically underestimated out-of-frame TCR alpha sharing, but the models matched the sharing seen between unrelated individuals. Compared with coincidental sharing between unrelated individuals, out-of-frame TCR alpha sequences shared between twins had an excess of sequences with low generation probability. In beta out-of-frame sequences, excess twin sharing was weaker, because having fewer shared sequences lowered the signal-to-noise ratio. Because the same donors could not be followed over many years, conclusions were based on cross-sectional statistical analysis. Fewer insertions were carried by abundant cord blood beta clonotypes, a similar but weaker trend appeared in young adult naive repertoires, and no such trend appeared in memory repertoires.

Library creation used 5' RACE. The instrument was an Illumina HiSeq 2000. Template switching added a universal primer binding site, and the final cDNA carried a unique molecular identifier that allowed TCR cDNA molecules to be counted accurately. Specific primers in the conserved constant-segment region were used to synthesize first-strand cDNA for the TCR alpha and beta chains. To control for contamination, each cDNA library was double barcoded with a SMART-Mk sample barcode plus Illumina barcodes. Two successive PCR steps introduced TruSeq adapter sequences along with Illumina sample barcodes. TCR alpha and beta cDNA libraries were sequenced on the Illumina HiSeq platform with custom primers. On the authors' methods: MiGEC was used to process raw reads and extract unique molecular identifiers, and MiXCR was used to find CDR3 positions. Recombination models were inferred per individual with the repgenHMM and IGoR tools using an EM algorithm. Shared clonotypes were analyzed with the tcR package in R, and sharing was normalized by the product of cloneset sizes. Out-of-frame nonproductive sequences were analyzed to study raw recombination free of thymic and clonal selection effects. TCRdb reprocessing: public reads trimmed at Q25 with fastp, clones called with MiXCR, in-frame beta chains kept. Each entry is one CDR3 protein sequence, shown with its most common DNA and genes. These V and J calls originate from TCRdb's pipeline instead of the authors' own analysis. For this sample there are some 97,000 distinct CDR3 sequences; less than 6.5% appear just once. The ten largest clonotypes hold more than 10% of the sample.

This TCR derives from a woman between 45 and 65 years old in good health. The sequencing sample was made of memory T cells sorted from blood. Interpreted using the paper, the cell subset or site label stands for: CD45RO+ enriched T cells. The rearranged chain carries TRBV20-1 and TRBJ2-2, with a weak D call of TRBD2 (5 bases match). The DNA is TGCAGTGCCCTTGGACTTGCCGGGGAGCTGTTTTTT. The resulting protein is CSALGLAGELFF.